The sequence of this TCR beta chain was determined in a study of CD8+CD57+ T cells in acquired aplastic anemia. Genomic DNA, serving as template, underwent TCR beta VDJ and CDR3 profiling. Using its own MiXCR run on the reads, TCRdb lists one record per CDR3 protein. The sample includes roughly 170,000 distinct CDR3 sequences, almost 50% of them seen just once. Per germline, CDR1 MNHEY and CDR2 SMNVEV (reference sequence). The V and J ends lost 5 bases and 6 bases, in that order; junction bases with no gene match: 6. This CDR3 spans 14 amino acids. This clonotype has a handful of counts. In patients chosen for sequencing, flow cytometry had shown CD8+CD57+ cell expansion. The cohort consisted entirely of patients having severe acquired aplastic anemia.

This receptor was identified in a human donor with aplastic anemia. The sample was sorted CD4+, CD8+, or CD8+CD57+ T cells (not recorded which) from PBMCs. The genes are TRBV27 and TRBJ1-5; 8 bases align to TRBD1. The chain's CDR3 is CASSGQGKSQPQHF. In DNA form, the CDR3 reads TGTGCCAGCAGTGGACAGGGAAAGAGTCAGCCCCAGCATTTT.